This T cell receptor (beta chain) was observed in a study of cytomegalovirus exposure and HLA in healthy donors. At the level of the study: Early on, a data release was issued that held 80 million or so unique TCRs from HLA-typed donors.

60 Vbeta and 13 Jbeta primers were used in PCR. Here immunoSEQ multiplex PCR was the method, and the copy in TCRdb shows in-frame clones only, minus some. The data contain roughly 190,000 clones, roughly 73% of them singletons. As concerns this clone: Its antigen is still unknown.

Nominally healthy donors provided the samples, though records likely missed some immune exposures. Trimming removed 5 bases from V and 7 bases from J; junction bases left unmatched: 8. CDR3 size: 14 residues. The germline V gene has CDR1 SGHRS and CDR2 YFSETQ. Study-wide results and caveats: Most of the CMV-associated TCR beta chains (in a later analysis) appeared to be HLA-restricted. A cluster of highly shared sequence variants was likely a sequencing artifact.

Specimen: PBMCs. The chain is built from TRBV5-1 and TRBJ2-2; 7 bases agree with TRBD2. The clonotype originates from a woman in her twenties or thirties in good health and CMV-seronegative. In DNA, the CDR3 is TGCGCCAGCAGTTATACTAGCGAGGTCGGGGAGCTGTTTTTT. Protein product: CASSYTSEVGELFF.